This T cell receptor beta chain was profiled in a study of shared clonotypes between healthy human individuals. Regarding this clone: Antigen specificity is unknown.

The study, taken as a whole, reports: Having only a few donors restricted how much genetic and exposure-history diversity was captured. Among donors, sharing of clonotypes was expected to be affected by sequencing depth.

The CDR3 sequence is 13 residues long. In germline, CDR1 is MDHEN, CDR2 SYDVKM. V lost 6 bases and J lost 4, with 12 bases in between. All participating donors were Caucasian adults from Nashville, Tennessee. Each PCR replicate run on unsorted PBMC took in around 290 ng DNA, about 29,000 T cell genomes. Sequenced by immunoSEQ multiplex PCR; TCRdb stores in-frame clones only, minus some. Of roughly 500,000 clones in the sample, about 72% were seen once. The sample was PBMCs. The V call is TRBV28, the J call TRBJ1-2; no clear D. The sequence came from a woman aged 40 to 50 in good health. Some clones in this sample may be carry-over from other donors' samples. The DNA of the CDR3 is TGTGCCAGCAGAACCTTGGGTCTCTATGGCTACACCTTC. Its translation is CASRTLGLYGYTF.